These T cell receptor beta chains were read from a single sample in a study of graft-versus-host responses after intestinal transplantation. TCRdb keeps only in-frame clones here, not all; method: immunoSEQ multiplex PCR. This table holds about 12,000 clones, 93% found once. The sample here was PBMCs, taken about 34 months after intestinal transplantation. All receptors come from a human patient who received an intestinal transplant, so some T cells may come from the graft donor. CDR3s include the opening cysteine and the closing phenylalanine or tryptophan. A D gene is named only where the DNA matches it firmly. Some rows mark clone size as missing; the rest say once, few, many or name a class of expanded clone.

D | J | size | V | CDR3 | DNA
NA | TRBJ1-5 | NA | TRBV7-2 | CASSAGPYSNQPQHF | TGTGCCAGCAGCGCCGGACCCTATAGCAATCAGCCCCAGCATTTT
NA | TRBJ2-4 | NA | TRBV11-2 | CASSLDGGRGEYF | TGTGCCAGCAGCTTAGATGGTGGCAGGGGAGAGTACTTC
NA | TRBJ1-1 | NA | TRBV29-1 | CSVADRQNTEAFF | TGCAGCGTCGCGGACAGACAGAACACTGAAGCTTTCTTT
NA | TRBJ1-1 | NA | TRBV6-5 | CASSPGEKAFF | TGTGCCAGCAGCCCCGGTGAAAAAGCTTTCTTT
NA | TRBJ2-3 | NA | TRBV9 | CASSVEVGALTDTQYF | TGTGCCAGCAGCGTAGAGGTAGGGGCCCTCACAGATACGCAGTATTTT
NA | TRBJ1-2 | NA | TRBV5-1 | CASSLGTATYGYTF | TGCGCCAGCAGCTTGGGGACAGCTACCTATGGCTACACCTTC
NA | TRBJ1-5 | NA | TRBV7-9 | CASSLDSSNQPQHF | TGTGCCAGCAGCTTGGACAGTAGCAATCAGCCCCAGCATTTT
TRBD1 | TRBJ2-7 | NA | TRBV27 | CASSRFGTATNYEQYF | TGTGCCAGCAGTCGGTTCGGGACAGCGACAAACTACGAGCAGTACTTC
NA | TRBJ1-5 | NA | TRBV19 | CASRPEREQPQHF | TGTGCCAGTAGGCCGGAGAGGGAGCAGCCCCAGCATTTT
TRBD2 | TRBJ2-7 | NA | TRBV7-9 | CASSPRAGGPLEHYEQYF | TGTGCCAGCAGCCCGCGGGCGGGGGGGCCTCTAGAGCATTACGAGCAGTACTTC
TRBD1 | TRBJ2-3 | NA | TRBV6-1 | CASSELQGYGTDTQYF | TGTGCCAGCAGTGAACTACAGGGGTACGGCACAGATACGCAGTATTTT
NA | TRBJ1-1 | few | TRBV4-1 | CASRGNTEAFF | TGCGCCAGCAGGGGTAACACTGAAGCTTTCTTT
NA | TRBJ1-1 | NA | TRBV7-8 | CASRQIQGSEAFF | TGTGCCAGCAGACAGATCCAGGGTAGTGAAGCTTTCTTT
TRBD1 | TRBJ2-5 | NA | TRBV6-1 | CASTPTGRETQYF | TGTGCCAGCACCCCGACAGGGAGAGAGACCCAGTACTTC
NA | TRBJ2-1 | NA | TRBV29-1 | CSVVGGATYNEQFF | TGCAGCGTTGTAGGCGGGGCAACCTACAATGAGCAGTTCTTC
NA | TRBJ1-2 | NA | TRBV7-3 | CASSQTGSGGYTF | TGTGCCAGCAGTCAAACAGGGAGCGGCGGCTACACCTTC
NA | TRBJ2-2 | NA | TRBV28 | CASRSGTEPETGELFF | TGTGCCAGCAGGTCGGGGACGGAACCCGAGACCGGGGAGCTGTTTTTT
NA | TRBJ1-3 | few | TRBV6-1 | CASRSMWVSGNTIYF | TGTGCCAGCAGGTCTATGTGGGTCTCTGGAAACACCATATATTTT
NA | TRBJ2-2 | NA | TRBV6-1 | CASSASGGNTGELFF | TGTGCCAGCAGTGCATCAGGTGGGAACACCGGGGAGCTGTTTTTT
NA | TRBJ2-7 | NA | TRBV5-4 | CASSLDGIYEQYF | TGTGCCAGCAGCTTGGACGGAATCTACGAGCAGTACTTC
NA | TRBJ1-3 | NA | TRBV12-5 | CASGPPGNTIYF | TGTGCTAGTGGCCCCCCCGGAAACACCATATATTTT
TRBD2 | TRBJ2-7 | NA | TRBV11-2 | CASSLELAGAPSSYEQYF | TGTGCCAGCAGCTTAGAGTTAGCGGGGGCCCCCAGCTCCTACGAGCAGTACTTC
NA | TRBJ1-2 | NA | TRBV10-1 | CASSGDGDYGYTF | TGCGCCAGCAGTGGTGACGGAGACTATGGCTACACCTTC
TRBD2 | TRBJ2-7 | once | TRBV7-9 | CASSASGTNYEQYF | TGTGCCAGCAGCGCCTCCGGGACTAACTACGAGCAGTACTTC
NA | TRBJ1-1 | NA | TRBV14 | CATSRDPRANTEAFF | TGTGCCACCTCCCGGGACCCTCGGGCGAACACTGAAGCTTTCTTT
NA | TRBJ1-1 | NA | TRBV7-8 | CASSPPSGSDYTEAFF | TGTGCCAGCAGCCCCCCATCAGGGTCTGATTACACTGAAGCTTTCTTT
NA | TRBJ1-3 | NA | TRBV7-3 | CASSLRLLGHSGNTIYF | TGTGCCAGCAGCTTAAGGCTCCTAGGGCACTCTGGAAACACCATATATTTT
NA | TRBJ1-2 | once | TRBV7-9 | CASSFLAGLDGYTF | TGTGCCAGCAGCTTCTTGGCAGGGCTGGATGGCTACACCTTC
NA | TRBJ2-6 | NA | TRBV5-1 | CASSLAGEPGANVLTF | TGCGCCAGCAGCTTGGCGGGGGAGCCTGGGGCCAACGTCCTGACTTTC
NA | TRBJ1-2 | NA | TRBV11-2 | CASSTIGGHGYTF | TGTGCCAGCAGCACGATAGGGGGACATGGCTACACCTTC
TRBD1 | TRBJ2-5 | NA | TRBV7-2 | CASSAYRGRAETQYF | TGTGCCAGCAGCGCGTACAGGGGAAGGGCGGAGACCCAGTACTTC
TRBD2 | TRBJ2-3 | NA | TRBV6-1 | CASSEVFGGGAAGADTQYF | TGTGCCAGCAGTGAAGTATTCGGCGGGGGGGCGGCTGGGGCAGATACGCAGTATTTT
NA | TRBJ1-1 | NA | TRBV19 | CASFNPLNTEAFF | TGTGCCAGTTTCAATCCCTTAAACACTGAAGCTTTCTTT
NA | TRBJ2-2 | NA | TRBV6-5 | CASSLAGELFF | TGTGCCAGCAGTCTAGCGGGGGAGCTGTTTTTT
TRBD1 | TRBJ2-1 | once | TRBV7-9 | CASSSTLGAGTGSYNEQFF | TGTGCCAGCAGCTCGACGTTGGGTGCCGGGACAGGCTCCTACAATGAGCAGTTCTTC
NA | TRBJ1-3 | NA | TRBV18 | CASSPPIFDTIYF | TGTGCCAGCTCACCACCGATCTTTGACACCATATATTTT
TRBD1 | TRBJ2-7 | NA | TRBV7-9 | CASRDRGGYEQYF | TGTGCCAGCAGGGACAGGGGAGGCTACGAGCAGTACTTC
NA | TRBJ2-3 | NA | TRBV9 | CASSAGGGTGWTDTQYF | TGTGCCAGCAGCGCTGGCGGGGGGACAGGGTGGACAGATACGCAGTATTTT
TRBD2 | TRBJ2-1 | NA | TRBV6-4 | CASSVGGGAYNEQFF | TGTGCCAGCAGTGTGGGCGGGGGGGCCTACAATGAGCAGTTCTTC
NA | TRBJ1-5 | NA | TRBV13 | CASSLQGTQPQHF | TGTGCCAGCAGCTTACAAGGGACTCAGCCCCAGCATTTT
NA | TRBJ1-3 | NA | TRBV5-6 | CATTLGRAGNTIYF | TGTGCCACCACCTTAGGCAGGGCTGGAAACACCATATATTTT
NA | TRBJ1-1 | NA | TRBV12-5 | CASGLILGVNTEAFF | TGTGCTAGTGGTTTGATACTAGGGGTGAACACTGAAGCTTTCTTT
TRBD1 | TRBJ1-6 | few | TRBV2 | CASRWTGGGSPLHF | TGTGCCAGCAGATGGACAGGGGGCGGCTCACCCCTCCACTTT
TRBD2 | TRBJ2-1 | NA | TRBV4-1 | CATNPGGLYNEQFF | TGCGCCACAAATCCGGGGGGTTTGTACAATGAGCAGTTCTTC
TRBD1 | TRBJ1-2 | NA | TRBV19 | CASSTPGQGLYGYTF | TGTGCCAGTAGTACACCGGGACAGGGCCTCTATGGCTACACCTTC
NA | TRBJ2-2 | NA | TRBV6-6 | CASAPGSGELFF | TGTGCCAGCGCCCCAGGGTCCGGGGAGCTGTTTTTT
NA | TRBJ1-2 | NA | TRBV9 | CASSAEGGYGYTF | TGTGCCAGCAGCGCGGAGGGGGGCTATGGCTACACCTTC
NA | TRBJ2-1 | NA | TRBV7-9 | CASSLARDEQFF | TGTGCCAGCAGCTTAGCCCGGGATGAGCAGTTCTTC
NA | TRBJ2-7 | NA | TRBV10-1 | CASSGGYSYEQYF | TGCGCCAGCAGTGGGGGCTATTCCTACGAGCAGTACTTC
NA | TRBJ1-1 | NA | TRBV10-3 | CAIQGMNTEAFF | TGTGCCATCCAGGGCATGAACACTGAAGCTTTCTTT
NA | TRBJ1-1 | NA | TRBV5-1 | CASSFGLTGTEAFF | TGCGCCAGCAGCTTTGGGCTCACGGGGACTGAAGCTTTCTTT
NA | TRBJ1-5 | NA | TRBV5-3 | CARSFGGWGGNQPQHF | TGTGCCAGAAGCTTTGGGGGATGGGGGGGCAATCAGCCCCAGCATTTT
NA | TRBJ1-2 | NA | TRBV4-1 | CASSRDPRDGFGYTF | TGCGCCAGCAGCCGAGATCCCCGGGACGGGTTTGGCTACACCTTC